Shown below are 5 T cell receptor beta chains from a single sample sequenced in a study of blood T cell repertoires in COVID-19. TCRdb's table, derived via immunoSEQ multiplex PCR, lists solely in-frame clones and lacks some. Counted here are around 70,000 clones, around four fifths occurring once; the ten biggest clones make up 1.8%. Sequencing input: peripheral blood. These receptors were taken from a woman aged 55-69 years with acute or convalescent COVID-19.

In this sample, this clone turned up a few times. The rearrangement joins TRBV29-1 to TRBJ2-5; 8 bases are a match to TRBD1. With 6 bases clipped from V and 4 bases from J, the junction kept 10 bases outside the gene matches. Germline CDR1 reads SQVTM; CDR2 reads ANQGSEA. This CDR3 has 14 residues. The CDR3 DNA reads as TGCAGCGTGAACCAGGGGGCCGGAGGAGAGACCCAGTACTTC. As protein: CSVNQGAGGETQYF.

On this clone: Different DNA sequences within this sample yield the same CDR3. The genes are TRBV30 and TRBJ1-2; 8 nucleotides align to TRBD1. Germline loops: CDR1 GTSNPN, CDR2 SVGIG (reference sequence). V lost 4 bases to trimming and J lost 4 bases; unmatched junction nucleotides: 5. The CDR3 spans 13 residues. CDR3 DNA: TGTGCCTGGAATAGGGACAGGCCCTATGGCTACACCTTC. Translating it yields CAWNRDRPYGYTF.

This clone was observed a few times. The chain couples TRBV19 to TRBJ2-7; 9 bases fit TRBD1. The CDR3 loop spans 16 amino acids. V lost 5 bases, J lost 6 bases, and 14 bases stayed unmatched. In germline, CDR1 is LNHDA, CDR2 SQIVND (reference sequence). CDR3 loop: CASSFGQGPPLGEQYF. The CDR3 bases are TGTGCCAGTAGTTTCGGACAGGGGCCCCCCTTAGGCGAGCAGTACTTC.

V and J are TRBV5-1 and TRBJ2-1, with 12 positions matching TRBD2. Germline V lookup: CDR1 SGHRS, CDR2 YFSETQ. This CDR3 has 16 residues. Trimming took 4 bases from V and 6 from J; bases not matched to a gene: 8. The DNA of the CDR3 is TGCGCCAGCAGCCTACCCGGGACTAGCGGGTTCAATGAGCAGTTCTTC. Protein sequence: CASSLPGTSGFNEQFF.

The CDR3 DNA sequence: TGTGCCAGCATGAGGGACAGGCACTCCTACGAGCAGTACTTC. The encoded protein is CASMRDRHSYEQYF. V usage is TRBV6-5 and J usage is TRBJ2-7; 8 nucleotides agree with TRBD1. The junction had 5 bases not matched to a gene; V was cut back by 7 bases and J by 0 bases. The CDR3 spans 14 residues. Germline CDR1 is MNHEY and CDR2 is SVGAGI.